This T cell receptor beta chain came from a study of post-analysis software for immune sequencing data (dated by TCRdb to 2014 to 2015). About the study as a whole: The recorded disease courses included relapsing-remitting, secondary progressive and progressive-relapsing multiple sclerosis, and some patients had no subtype annotation. A subset of samples was prepared in parallel using single-end sample barcoding, then pooled and co-amplified after Illumina adapter ligation. The patient repertoires were compared against about a dozen previously published healthy control repertoires obtained from donors aged roughly 6 to 25 years. Beyond this particular receptor, the publication reports: Strong co-clustering of samples prepared in the same batch was shown by direct clustering with F measure, prompting a batch-effect correction. Compared with controls, multiple sclerosis patients had significantly lower normalized Chao1 diversity, a finding suggesting substantial peripheral T-cell clonal expansion. The control group was slightly older than the multiple sclerosis patient group. Patients showed significantly higher frequencies than controls for several TRBV segments, among them TRBV5-6, TRBV5-1 and TRBV20-1.

The library was made by PCR. The instrument was an Illumina HiSeq 2500. To reduce PCR and sequencing biases, unique molecular identifiers were built into the TCR beta cDNA libraries. Per 1 to 10 million input T cells, some 500,000 cDNA molecules were obtained, such that each molecule approximated one T cell. Patient libraries were prepared and sequenced with the same protocol used for the earlier healthy control dataset. Samples belonging to the same batch were prepared together, multiplexed and sequenced on a shared HiSeq lane. In the original analysis: MIGEC handled the raw barcoded reads, throwing out single-read molecular identifier groups before consensus assembly and CDR3 extraction. VDJtools was used for post-analysis of the clonotype tables, with diversity normalized by down-sampling every dataset to the smallest sample size. Repertoire overlap clustering matched CDR3 amino acid but not nucleotide sequences to correct batch-related cross-sample contamination. TCRdb reworked the public reads: Q25 trimming with fastp, MiXCR clone assembly, productive beta chains retained. Under each unique CDR3 protein, matching rows form one entry showing the most common genes and DNA. Clone size and V and J calls follow TCRdb, not the original study. The sample table holds 450,000 to 700,000 distinct CDR3 sequences, of which around 47% were seen once. The ten biggest clones cover 1.5% to 2% of the sample.

This clonotype was detected only a few times. What this receptor recognizes is not known. There are no base qualities to consult, and no much larger clone falls within one base. A distance of 8 bases separates the germline ends of V and J, which lose 0 bases and 2 bases respectively. From the germline V gene, CDR1 is MGHRA and CDR2 is YSYEKL. From cysteine to phenylalanine, the CDR3 is 14 amino acids long. Solely the CDR3 DNA is kept, with 42 bases framed from the first base. TCR beta repertoires were profiled from peripheral blood of roughly 13 young patients with multiple sclerosis to demonstrate the VDJtools post-analysis software. Multiple sclerosis patients were children and adolescents aged roughly 6 to 16 years.

This sequence originates from a girl between 10 and 17 years old with multiple sclerosis. The V and J segments used are TRBV4-1 and TRBJ2-7; the D gene is possibly TRBD1, with 6 bases matching. The source material was blood. The CDR3 here reads CASSQEQGTYEQYF. The nucleotides read TGCGCCAGCAGCCAAGAACAGGGAACCTACGAGCAGTACTTC.